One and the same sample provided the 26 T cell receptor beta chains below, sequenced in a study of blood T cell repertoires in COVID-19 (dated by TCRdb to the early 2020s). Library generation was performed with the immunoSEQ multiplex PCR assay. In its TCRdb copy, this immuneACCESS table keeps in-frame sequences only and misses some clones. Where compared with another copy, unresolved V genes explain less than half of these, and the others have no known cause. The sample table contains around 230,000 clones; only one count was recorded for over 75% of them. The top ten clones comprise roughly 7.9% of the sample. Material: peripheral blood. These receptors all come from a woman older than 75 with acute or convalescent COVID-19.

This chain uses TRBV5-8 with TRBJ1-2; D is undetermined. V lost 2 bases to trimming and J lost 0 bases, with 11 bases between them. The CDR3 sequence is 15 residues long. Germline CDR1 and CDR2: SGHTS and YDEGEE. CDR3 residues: CASSLLGIANYGYTF. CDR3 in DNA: TGTGCCAGCAGCTTACTAGGGATTGCTAACTATGGCTACACCTTC.

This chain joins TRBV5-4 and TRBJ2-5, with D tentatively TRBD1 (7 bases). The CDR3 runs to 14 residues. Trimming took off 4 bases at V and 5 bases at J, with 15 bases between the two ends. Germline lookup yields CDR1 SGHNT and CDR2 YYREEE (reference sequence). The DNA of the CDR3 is TGTGCCAGCAGCCTGCCAGGGGGGATGGAGACCCAGTACTTC. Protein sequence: CASSLPGGMETQYF.

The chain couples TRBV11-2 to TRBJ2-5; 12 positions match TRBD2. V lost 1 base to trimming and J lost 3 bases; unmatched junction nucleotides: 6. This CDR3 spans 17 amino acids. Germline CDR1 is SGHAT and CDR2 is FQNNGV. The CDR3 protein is CASSLVLAGGRKETQYF. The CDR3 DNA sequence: TGTGCCAGCAGCTTAGTCCTAGCGGGAGGGAGGAAAGAGACCCAGTACTTC.

The CDR3, as DNA: TGTGCCAGCAGCGTAATCCCAGCGGGGGGCAATGAGCAGTTCTTC. This encodes CASSVIPAGGNEQFF. The chain combines TRBV9 with TRBJ2-1; 9 positions agree with TRBD2. CDR3 length equals 15 residues. Germline CDR1 is SGDLS and CDR2 is YYNGEE. J gave up 6 bases and V 1 base, and 5 bases lay outside the gene matches.

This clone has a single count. CDR3 nucleotides: TGCGCCAGCAGAGGGGATAGCTCCTATAATTCACCCCTCCACTTT. This translates into CASRGDSSYNSPLHF. The chain couples TRBV10-2 to TRBJ1-6; tentative D call: TRBD1 (5 bases). Germline V gene sequence: CDR1 WSHSY, CDR2 SAAADI. The CDR3 has 15 residues. The ends were cut back, 6 bases at V and 0 bases at J, with 9 bases in the middle.

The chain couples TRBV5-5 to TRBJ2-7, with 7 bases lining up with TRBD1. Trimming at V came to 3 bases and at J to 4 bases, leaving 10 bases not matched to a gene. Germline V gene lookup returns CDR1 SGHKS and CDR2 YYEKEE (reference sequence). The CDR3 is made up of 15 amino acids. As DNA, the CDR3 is TGTGCCAGCAGCTCGGGTCCGGGACAGAGTTACGAGCAGTACTTC. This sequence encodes CASSSGPGQSYEQYF.

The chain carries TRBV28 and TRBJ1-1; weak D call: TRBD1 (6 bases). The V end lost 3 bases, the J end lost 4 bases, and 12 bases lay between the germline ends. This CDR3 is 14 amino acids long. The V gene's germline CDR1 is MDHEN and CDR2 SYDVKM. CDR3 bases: TGTGCCAGCAGTTTGCCAGGGGCGATCACTGAAGCTTTCTTT. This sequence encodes CASSLPGAITEAFF.

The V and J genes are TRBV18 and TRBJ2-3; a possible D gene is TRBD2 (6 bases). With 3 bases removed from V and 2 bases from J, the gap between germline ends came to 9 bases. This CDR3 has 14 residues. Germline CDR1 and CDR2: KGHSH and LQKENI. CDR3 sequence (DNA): TGTGCCAGCTCACCGGGACTGAACACAGATACGCAGTATTTT. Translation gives CASSPGLNTDTQYF.

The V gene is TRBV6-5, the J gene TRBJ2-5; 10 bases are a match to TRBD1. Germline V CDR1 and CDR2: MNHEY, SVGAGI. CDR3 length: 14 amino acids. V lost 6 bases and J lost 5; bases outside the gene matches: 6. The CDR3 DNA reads TGTGCCAGCAGGACAGGGGGCGGTGAGGAGACCCAGTACTTC. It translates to CASRTGGGEETQYF.

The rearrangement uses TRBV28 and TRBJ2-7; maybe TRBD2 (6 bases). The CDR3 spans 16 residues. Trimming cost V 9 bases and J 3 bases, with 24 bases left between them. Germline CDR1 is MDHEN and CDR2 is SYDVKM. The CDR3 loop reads CASYAAGSFWDYEQYF. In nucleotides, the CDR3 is TGTGCCAGTTATGCGGCGGGATCTTTCTGGGACTACGAGCAGTACTTC.

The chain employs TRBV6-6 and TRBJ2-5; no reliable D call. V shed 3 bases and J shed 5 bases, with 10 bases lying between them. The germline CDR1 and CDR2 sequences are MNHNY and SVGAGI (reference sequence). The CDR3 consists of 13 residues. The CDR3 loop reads CASSYTEWETQYF. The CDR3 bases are TGTGCCAGCAGTTATACCGAGTGGGAGACCCAGTACTTC.

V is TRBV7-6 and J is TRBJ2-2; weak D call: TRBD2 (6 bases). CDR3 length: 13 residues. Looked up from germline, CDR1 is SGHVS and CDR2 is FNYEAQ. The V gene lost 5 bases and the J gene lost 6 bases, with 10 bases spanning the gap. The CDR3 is CASSGGTAGELFF. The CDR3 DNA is TGTGCCAGCAGCGGGGGGACGGCCGGGGAGCTGTTTTTT.

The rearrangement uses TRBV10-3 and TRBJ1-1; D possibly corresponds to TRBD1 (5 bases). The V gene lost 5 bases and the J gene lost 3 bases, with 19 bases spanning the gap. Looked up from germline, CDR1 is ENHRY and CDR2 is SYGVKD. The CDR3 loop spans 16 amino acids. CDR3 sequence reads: CAISRGGARPDTEAFF. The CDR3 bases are TGTGCCATCAGTCGGGGGGGTGCCCGCCCAGACACTGAAGCTTTCTTT.

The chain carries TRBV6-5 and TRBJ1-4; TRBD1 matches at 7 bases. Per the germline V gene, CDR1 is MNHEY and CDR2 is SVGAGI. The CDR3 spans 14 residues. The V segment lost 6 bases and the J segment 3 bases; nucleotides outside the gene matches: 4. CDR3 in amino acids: CASSARGSNEKLFF. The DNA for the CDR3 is TGTGCCAGCAGCGCCAGGGGGTCTAATGAAAAACTGTTTTTT.

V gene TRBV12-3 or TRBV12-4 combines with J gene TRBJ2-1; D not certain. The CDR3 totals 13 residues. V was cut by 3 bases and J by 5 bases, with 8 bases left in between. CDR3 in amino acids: CASSLGSNNEQFF. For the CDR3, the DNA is TGTGCCAGCAGTTTGGGCAGCAACAATGAGCAGTTCTTC.

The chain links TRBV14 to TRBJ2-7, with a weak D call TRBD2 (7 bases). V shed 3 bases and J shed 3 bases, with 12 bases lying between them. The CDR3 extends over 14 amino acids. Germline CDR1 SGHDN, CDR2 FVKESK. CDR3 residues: CASSQGGGGYEQYF. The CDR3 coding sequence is TGTGCCAGCAGCCAGGGGGGGGGCGGCTACGAGCAGTACTTC.

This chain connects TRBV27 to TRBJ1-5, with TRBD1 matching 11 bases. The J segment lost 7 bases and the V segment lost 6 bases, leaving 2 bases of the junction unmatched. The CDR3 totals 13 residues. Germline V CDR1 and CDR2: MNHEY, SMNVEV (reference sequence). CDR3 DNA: TGTGCCAGCAGCAGGGACAGGGGGCAGCCCCAGCATTTT. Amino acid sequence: CASSRDRGQPQHF.

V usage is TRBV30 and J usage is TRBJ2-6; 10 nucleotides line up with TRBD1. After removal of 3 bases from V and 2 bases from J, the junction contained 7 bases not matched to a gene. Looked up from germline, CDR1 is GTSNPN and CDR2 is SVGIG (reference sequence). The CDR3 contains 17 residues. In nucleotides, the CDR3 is TGTGCCTGGAGACCCGACAGGGGGCTGGCTGGGGCCAACGTCCTGACTTTC. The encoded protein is CAWRPDRGLAGANVLTF.

As DNA, the CDR3 is TGTGCCAGCAGAGAGACACAGCAGACATTCTACGAGCAGTACTTC. This translates into CASRETQQTFYEQYF. The chain carries TRBV6-5 and TRBJ2-7; D call uncertain. Deletions cut 6 bases from V and 3 bases from J, with 18 bases between. The length of the CDR3 is 15 residues. Germline V gene sequence: CDR1 MNHEY, CDR2 SVGAGI.

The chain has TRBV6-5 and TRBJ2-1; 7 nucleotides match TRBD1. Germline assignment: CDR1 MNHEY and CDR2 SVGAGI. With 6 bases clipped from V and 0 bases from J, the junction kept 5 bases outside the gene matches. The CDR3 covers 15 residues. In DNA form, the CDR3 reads TGTGCCAGCAGCAGGGGACAGAGCTCCTACAATGAGCAGTTCTTC. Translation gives CASSRGQSSYNEQFF.

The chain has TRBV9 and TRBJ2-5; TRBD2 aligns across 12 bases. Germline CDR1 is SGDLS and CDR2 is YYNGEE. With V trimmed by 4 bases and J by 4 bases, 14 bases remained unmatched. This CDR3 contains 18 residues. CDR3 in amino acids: CASSPRASGGAMVETQYF. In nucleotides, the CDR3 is TGTGCCAGCAGCCCCCGGGCTAGCGGGGGGGCGATGGTAGAGACCCAGTACTTC.

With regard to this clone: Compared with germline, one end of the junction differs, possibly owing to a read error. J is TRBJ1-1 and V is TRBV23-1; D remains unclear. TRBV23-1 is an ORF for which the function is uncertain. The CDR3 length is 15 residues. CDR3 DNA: TGCGCCAGCAGCCAATTGGAGGCAGTCTCCGTTGAAGCTTTCTTT. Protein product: CASSQLEAVSVEAFF.

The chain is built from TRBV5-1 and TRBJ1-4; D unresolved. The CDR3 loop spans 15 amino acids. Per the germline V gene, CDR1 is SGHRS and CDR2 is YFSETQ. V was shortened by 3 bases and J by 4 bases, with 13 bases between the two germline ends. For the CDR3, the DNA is TGCGCCAGCAGCTATGAGGGTGGGAGTAATGAAAAACTGTTTTTT. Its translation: CASSYEGGSNEKLFF.

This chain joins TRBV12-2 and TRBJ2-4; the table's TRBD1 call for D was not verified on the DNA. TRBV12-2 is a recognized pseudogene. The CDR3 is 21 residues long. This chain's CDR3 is CASRCRVFGFYRLLAKNIQYF. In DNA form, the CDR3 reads TGTGCAAGTCGCTGCAGGGTTTTCGGTTTTTATCGCCTTCTAGCCAAAAACATTCAGTACTTC.

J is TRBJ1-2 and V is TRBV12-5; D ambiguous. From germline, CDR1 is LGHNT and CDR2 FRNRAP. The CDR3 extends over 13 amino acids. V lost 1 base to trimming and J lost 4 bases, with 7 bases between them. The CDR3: CASGLEPSYGYTF. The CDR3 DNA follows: TGTGCTAGTGGTTTGGAGCCTAGCTATGGCTACACCTTC.

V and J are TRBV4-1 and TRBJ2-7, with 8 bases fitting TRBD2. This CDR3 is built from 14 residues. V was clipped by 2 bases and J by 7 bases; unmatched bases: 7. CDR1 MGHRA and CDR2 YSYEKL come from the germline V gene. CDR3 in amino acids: CASSQNGLAREQYF. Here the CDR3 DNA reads TGCGCCAGCAGCCAAAACGGACTAGCTCGTGAGCAGTACTTC.